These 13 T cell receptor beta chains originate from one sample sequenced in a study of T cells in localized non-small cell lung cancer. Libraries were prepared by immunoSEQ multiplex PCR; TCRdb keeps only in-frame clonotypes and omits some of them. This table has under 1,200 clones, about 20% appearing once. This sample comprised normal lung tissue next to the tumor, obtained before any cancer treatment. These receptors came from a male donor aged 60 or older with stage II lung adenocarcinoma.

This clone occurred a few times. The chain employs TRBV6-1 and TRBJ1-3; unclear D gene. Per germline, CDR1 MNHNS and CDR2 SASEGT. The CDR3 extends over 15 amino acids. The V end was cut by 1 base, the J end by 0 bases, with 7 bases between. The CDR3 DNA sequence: TGTGCCAGCAGTGAAGGTCTGGGCTCTGGAAACACCATATATTTT. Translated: CASSEGLGSGNTIYF.

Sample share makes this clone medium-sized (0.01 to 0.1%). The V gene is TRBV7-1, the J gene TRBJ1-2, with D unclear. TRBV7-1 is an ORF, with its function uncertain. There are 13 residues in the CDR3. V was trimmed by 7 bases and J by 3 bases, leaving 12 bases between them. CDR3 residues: CASNLGSHYGYTF. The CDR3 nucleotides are TGTGCCAGCAACCTCGGGTCCCACTATGGCTACACCTTC.

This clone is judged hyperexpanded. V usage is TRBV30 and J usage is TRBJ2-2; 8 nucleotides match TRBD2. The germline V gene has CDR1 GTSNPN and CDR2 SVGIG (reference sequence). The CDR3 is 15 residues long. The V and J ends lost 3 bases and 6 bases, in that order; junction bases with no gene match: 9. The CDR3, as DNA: TGTGCCTGGAGGGCTAGCGGGCTGTTAGCCGGGGAGCTGTTTTTT. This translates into CAWRASGLLAGELFF. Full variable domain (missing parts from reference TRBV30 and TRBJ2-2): SQTIHQWPATLVQPVGSPLSLECTVEGTSNPNLYWYRQAAGRGLQLLFYSVGIGQISSEVPQNLSASRPQDRQFILSSKKLLLSDSGFYLCAWRASGLLAGELFFGEGSRLTVL.

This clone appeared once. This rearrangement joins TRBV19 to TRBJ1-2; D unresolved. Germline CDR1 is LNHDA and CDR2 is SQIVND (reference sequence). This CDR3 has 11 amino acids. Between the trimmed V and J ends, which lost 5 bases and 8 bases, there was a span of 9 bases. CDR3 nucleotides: TGTGCCAGTAGTCTGGGAGGCGGCTACACCTTC. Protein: CASSLGGGYTF.

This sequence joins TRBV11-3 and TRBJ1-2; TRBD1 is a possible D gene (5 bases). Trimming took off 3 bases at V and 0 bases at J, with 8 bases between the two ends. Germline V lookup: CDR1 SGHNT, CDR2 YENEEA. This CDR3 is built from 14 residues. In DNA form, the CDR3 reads TGTGCCAGCAGCTTCTGGGGGTCTAACTATGGCTACACCTTC. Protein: CASSFWGSNYGYTF.

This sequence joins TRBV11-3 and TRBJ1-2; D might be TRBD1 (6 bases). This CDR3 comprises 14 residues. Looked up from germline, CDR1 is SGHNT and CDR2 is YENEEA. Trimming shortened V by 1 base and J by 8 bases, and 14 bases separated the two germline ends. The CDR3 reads CASSLVVGGQGYTF. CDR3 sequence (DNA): TGTGCCAGCAGCTTAGTTGTTGGGGGGCAAGGCTACACCTTC.

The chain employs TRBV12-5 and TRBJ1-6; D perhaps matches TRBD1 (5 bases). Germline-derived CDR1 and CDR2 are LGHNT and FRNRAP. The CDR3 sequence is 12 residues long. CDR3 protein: CASGPGNSPLHF. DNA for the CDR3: TGTGCCAGCGGACCAGGGAATTCACCCCTCCACTTT. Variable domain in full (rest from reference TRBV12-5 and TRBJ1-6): DARVTQTPRHKVTEMGQEVTMRCQPILGHNTVFWYRQTMMQGLELLAYFRNRAPLDDSGMPKDRFSAEMPDATLATLKIQPSEPRDSAVYFCASGPGNSPLHFGNGTRLTVT.

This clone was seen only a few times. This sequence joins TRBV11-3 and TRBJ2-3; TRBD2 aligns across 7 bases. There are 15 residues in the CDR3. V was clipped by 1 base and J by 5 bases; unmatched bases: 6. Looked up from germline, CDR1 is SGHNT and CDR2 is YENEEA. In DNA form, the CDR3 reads TGTGCCAGCAGCTTAGTGAGCGGGGTCGGAGATACGCAGTATTTT. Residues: CASSLVSGVGDTQYF.

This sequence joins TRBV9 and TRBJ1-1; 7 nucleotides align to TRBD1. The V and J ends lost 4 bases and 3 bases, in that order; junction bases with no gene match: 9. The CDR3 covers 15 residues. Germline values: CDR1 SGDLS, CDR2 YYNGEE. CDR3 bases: TGTGCCAGCAGCTTTGGATCCAGGGGGTACACTGAAGCTTTCTTT. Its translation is CASSFGSRGYTEAFF. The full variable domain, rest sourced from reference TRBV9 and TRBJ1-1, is DSGVTQTPKHLITATGQRVTLRCSPRSGDLSVYWYQQSLDQGLQFLIQYYNGEERAKGNILERFSAQQFPDLHSELNLSSLELGDSALYFCASSFGSRGYTEAFFGQGTRLTVV.

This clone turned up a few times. The CDR3 loop is CASSEVAAGQETQYF. Here the CDR3 DNA reads TGTGCCAGCAGTGAAGTGGCGGCAGGACAAGAGACCCAGTACTTC. J is TRBJ2-5 and V is TRBV6-1; D is ambiguous. The V gene's germline CDR1 is MNHNS and CDR2 SASEGT. V was clipped by 1 base and J by 2 bases, with 11 bases between them. This CDR3 has 15 amino acids.

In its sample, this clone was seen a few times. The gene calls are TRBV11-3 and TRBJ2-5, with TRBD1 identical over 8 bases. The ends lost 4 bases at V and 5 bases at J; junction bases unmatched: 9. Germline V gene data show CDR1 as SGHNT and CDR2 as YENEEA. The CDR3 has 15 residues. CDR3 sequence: CASSSNRGLGETQYF. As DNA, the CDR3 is TGTGCCAGCAGCTCTAACAGGGGGTTAGGGGAGACCCAGTACTTC.

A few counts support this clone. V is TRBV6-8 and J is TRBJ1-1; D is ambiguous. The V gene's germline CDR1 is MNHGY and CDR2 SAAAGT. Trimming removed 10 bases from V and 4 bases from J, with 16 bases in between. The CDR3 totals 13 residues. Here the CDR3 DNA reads TGTGCCACCAACACGGGGAGCGGCACTGAAGCTTTCTTT. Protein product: CATNTGSGTEAFF.

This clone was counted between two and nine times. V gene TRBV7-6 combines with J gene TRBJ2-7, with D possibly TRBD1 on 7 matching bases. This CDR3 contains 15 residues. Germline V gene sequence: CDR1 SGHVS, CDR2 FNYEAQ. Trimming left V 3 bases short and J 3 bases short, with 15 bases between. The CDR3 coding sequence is TGTGCCAGCAGCTTGGCGGGGACAGCCAACTACGAGCAGTACTTC. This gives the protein CASSLAGTANYEQYF.